Presented here are 18 T cell receptor beta chains from one specimen sequenced in a study of cytomegalovirus exposure and HLA in healthy donors. The data were produced by immunoSEQ multiplex PCR, yet TCRdb's version contains in-frame clones alone and is incomplete. The sample records some 130,000 clones, around 87% being singletons. Sequenced material: PBMCs. These receptors were collected from a woman aged 18-29 years in good health and CMV-seropositive.

The rearrangement uses TRBV27 and TRBJ2-7; 13 nucleotides align to TRBD2. This CDR3 spans 15 amino acids. Germline lookup yields CDR1 MNHEY and CDR2 SMNVEV (reference sequence). V shed 4 bases, J shed 5 bases, and the junction held 5 bases outside the gene matches. The CDR3 DNA follows: TGTGCCAGCAGTTCCTGGACTAGCGGGAGACACGAGCAGTACTTC. Protein: CASSSWTSGRHEQYF.

The CDR3 DNA follows: TGTGCCAGCTCACGACATCGACAGGGTTTGAACACTGAAGCTTTCTTT. Protein sequence: CASSRHRQGLNTEAFF. V is TRBV18 and J is TRBJ1-1, with TRBD1 matching 7 bases. The CDR3 is made up of 16 amino acids. With 4 bases clipped from V and 0 bases from J, the junction kept 8 bases outside the gene matches. Germline CDR1 KGHSH, CDR2 LQKENI. The variable domain in full, with the rest retrieved from reference TRBV18 and TRBJ1-1, is NAGVMQNPRHLVRRRGQEARLRCSPMKGHSHVYWYRQLPEEGLKFMVYLQKENIIDESGMPKERFSAEFPKEGPSILRIQQVVRGDSAAYFCASSRHRQGLNTEAFFGQGTRLTVV.

The chain is built from TRBV19 and TRBJ2-2; D is unclear. Germline V gene data show CDR1 as LNHDA and CDR2 as SQIVND (reference sequence). V lost 1 base, J lost 2 bases, and 8 bases lay in between. This CDR3 has 15 residues. CDR3 nucleotide sequence: TGTGCCAGTAGTATAGGGCAGTTCAACACCGGGGAGCTGTTTTTT. Amino acids: CASSIGQFNTGELFF.

The chain employs TRBV18 and TRBJ2-3; 11 nucleotides line up with TRBD2. From germline, CDR1 is KGHSH and CDR2 LQKENI. The CDR3 has 15 amino acids. Trimming at V came to 2 bases and at J to 6 bases, leaving 4 bases not matched to a gene. CDR3 sequence: CASSPSTSGSDTQYF. The CDR3 DNA is TGTGCCAGCTCACCAAGTACTAGCGGGAGCGATACGCAGTATTTT.

The CDR3 loop reads CASSRAGQGVSGNTIYF. The CDR3 DNA reads as TGTGCCAGCAGTAGAGCCGGACAGGGTGTTTCTGGAAACACCATATATTTT. The rearrangement joins TRBV5-4 to TRBJ1-3; 8 bases match TRBD1. There are 17 residues in the CDR3. The germline V gene encodes CDR1 SGHNT and CDR2 YYREEE (reference sequence). The V gene end was trimmed by 5 bases and the J gene end by 1 base; junction bases not matched to a gene: 11.

The V call is TRBV27, the J call TRBJ1-1; TRBD1 aligns across 8 bases. CDR1 MNHEY and CDR2 SMNVEV come from the germline V gene (reference sequence). CDR3 length: 14 residues. Losses at the gene ends were 3 bases for V and 2 bases for J; bases not matched to a gene: 2. The CDR3 spells CASSLTGVNTEAFF. In nucleotides, the CDR3 is TGTGCCAGCAGTTTGACAGGGGTAAACACTGAAGCTTTCTTT.

The chain employs TRBV1 and TRBJ1-5. TRBV1 is designated a pseudogene. The CDR3 has 14 amino acids. The CDR3 DNA is TGCACCAGCAGCCATTGGAGGGATGGTCAGCCCCAGCATTTT. This gives the protein CTSSHWRDGQPQHF.

The chain uses TRBV20-1 and TRBJ1-1; D call uncertain. Between the trimmed V and J ends, which lost 2 bases and 5 bases, there was a span of 6 bases. Looked up from germline, CDR1 is DFQATT and CDR2 is SNEGSKA (reference sequence). This CDR3 has 11 amino acids. CDR3: CSARRETEAFF. CDR3 sequence (DNA): TGCAGTGCTAGAAGGGAGACTGAAGCTTTCTTT.

In this sample, this clone turned up once. This chain links TRBV5-1 with TRBJ2-1; 9 positions agree with TRBD1. This CDR3 contains 16 residues. The germline V gene has CDR1 SGHRS and CDR2 YFSETQ. The J segment lost 5 bases and the V segment lost 1 base, leaving 7 bases of the junction unmatched. CDR3 DNA: TGCGCCAGCAGCTTGATGTTTGGGACAGGGAACAATGAGCAGTTCTTC. It translates to CASSLMFGTGNNEQFF.

This sequence joins TRBV7-3 and TRBJ2-7, with TRBD1 matching 9 bases. Germline values: CDR1 SGHTA, CDR2 FQGTGA. Trimming removed 1 base from V and 6 bases from J; junction bases left unmatched: 1. CDR3 length: 13 residues. The CDR3 nucleotides are TGTGCCAGCAGCTTAATGACAGGGGGCGAGCAGTACTTC. Protein: CASSLMTGGEQYF.

V is TRBV7-3 and J is TRBJ2-7; 12 nucleotides line up with TRBD2. The CDR3 length is 19 residues. Germline CDR1 is SGHTA and CDR2 is FQGTGA. The trim removed 0 bases at V and 0 bases at J, leaving 9 bases unmatched. The CDR3, as DNA: TGTGCCAGCAGCTTAACGTTAAGACTAGCGGGAGTTATCTCCTACGAGCAGTACTTC. Its translation is CASSLTLRLAGVISYEQYF.

The chain uses TRBV6-1 and TRBJ2-1, with 9 nucleotides matching TRBD1. The V gene's germline CDR1 is MNHNS and CDR2 SASEGT. The CDR3 extends over 15 amino acids. With V trimmed by 6 bases and J by 0 bases, 3 bases remained unmatched. For the CDR3, the DNA is TGTGCCAGCAGGACAGGGGGTCGCTCCTACAATGAGCAGTTCTTC. The encoded protein is CASRTGGRSYNEQFF.

The gene calls are TRBV6-5 and TRBJ1-5, with 11 bases identical to TRBD1. J lost 5 bases, V lost 5 bases, and 5 bases had no gene match. CDR3 length: 15 amino acids. The germline CDR1 and CDR2 sequences are MNHEY and SVGAGI. Written as DNA, the CDR3 is TGTGCCAGCAGTCCGGGACAGGGGGGCGATCAGCCCCAGCATTTT. Translation gives CASSPGQGGDQPQHF.

The chain links TRBV18 to TRBJ2-5, with D possibly matching TRBD1 (6 bases). V lost 3 bases to trimming and J lost 2 bases, with 7 bases between them. This CDR3 is 13 amino acids long. CDR1 KGHSH and CDR2 LQKENI come from the germline V gene. The CDR3 DNA is TGTGCCAGCTCACCGACAGGACAAGAGACCCAGTACTTC. Its translation is CASSPTGQETQYF. Complete variable domain (other parts from reference TRBV18 and TRBJ2-5): NAGVMQNPRHLVRRRGQEARLRCSPMKGHSHVYWYRQLPEEGLKFMVYLQKENIIDESGMPKERFSAEFPKEGPSILRIQQVVRGDSAAYFCASSPTGQETQYFGPGTRLLVL.

V gene TRBV7-9 combines with J gene TRBJ1-2; 7 bases match TRBD1. The J segment lost 1 base and the V segment lost 3 bases, leaving 5 bases of the junction unmatched. Germline assignment: CDR1 SEHNR and CDR2 FQNEAQ (reference sequence). This CDR3 comprises 15 residues. CDR3 nucleotides: TGTGCCAGCAGCTTTCAGGGGGATATTAACTATGGCTACACCTTC. It yields the protein CASSFQGDINYGYTF.

This clone was detected ten times or more. The rearrangement uses TRBV7-8 and TRBJ1-3; D remains ambiguous. Germline V gene lookup returns CDR1 SGHVS and CDR2 FQNEAQ. The V and J ends lost 1 base and 2 bases respectively, with 6 bases between them. There are 14 residues in the CDR3. Written as DNA, the CDR3 is TGTGCCAGCAGCTTAGACAGCACTGGAAACACCATATATTTT. It translates to CASSLDSTGNTIYF. The whole variable domain, remainder taken from reference TRBV7-8 and TRBJ1-3, is GAGVSQSPRYKVAKRGQDVALRCDPISGHVSLFWYQQALGQGPEFLTYFQNEAQLDKSGLPSDRFFAERPEGSVSTLKIQRTQQEDSAVYLCASSLDSTGNTIYFGEGSWLTVV.

Remarks on this clone: One base away lies a much larger clone, so this may be a sequencing read error. This sequence joins TRBV7-9 and TRBJ2-2; perhaps TRBD1 as D (5 bases). Trimming cost V 3 bases and J 4 bases, with 6 bases left between them. CDR3 length: 13 amino acids. Germline assignment: CDR1 SEHNR and CDR2 FQNEAQ (reference sequence). The CDR3 DNA reads as TGTGCCAGCAGCTTTCAGGGCACCGGGGAGCTGTTTTTT. Translation: CASSFQGTGELFF.

This sequence joins TRBV7-3 and TRBJ2-1; D ambiguous. Trimming took off 1 base at V and 6 bases at J, with 4 bases between the two ends. The V gene's germline CDR1 is SGHTA and CDR2 FQGTGA. This CDR3 region has 12 residues. CDR3 residues: CASSLRGNEQFF. The DNA for the CDR3 is TGTGCCAGCAGCTTAAGAGGCAATGAGCAGTTCTTC.